This T cell receptor beta chain was retrieved from a study of Ad26.COV2.S vaccination and SARS-CoV-2 variants. Study-wide results and limits: Responses of spike-specific T cells (both CD8+ and CD4+) reportedly showed substantial breadth after vaccination.

A remark on this clone: Antigen unknown.

The method was immunoSEQ multiplex PCR; TCRdb's version includes in-frame clones alone and lacks a portion of them. This table holds under 150,000 clones, 86% found once. Germline CDR1 SGHTA, CDR2 FQGNSA. The V gene lost 5 bases and the J gene lost 3 bases, with 14 bases spanning the gap. CDR3 length equals 14 residues. The sequence derives from a human donor who had recovered from COVID-19. V is TRBV7-2 and J is TRBJ2-7, with D possibly TRBD1 on 6 matching bases. Sequences were derived from peripheral blood, sampled after recovery from COVID-19. CDR3 region: CASSQPGTHYEQYF. CDR3 sequence (DNA): TGTGCCAGCAGCCAACCCGGGACACACTACGAGCAGTACTTC.